One sample yielded the 25 T cell receptor beta chains listed below, sequenced in a study of blood T cell repertoires in COVID-19. Assay: immunoSEQ multiplex PCR; the TCRdb copy retains only in-frame clones and omits some. The sample records about 270,000 clones, 80% to 90% being singletons. The specimen was PBMCs or T cells enriched from blood (not recorded which). These receptors all come from a woman in her thirties with acute COVID-19.

This chain links TRBV7-3 with TRBJ2-3; TRBD2 aligns across 9 bases. Germline assignment: CDR1 SGHTA and CDR2 FQGTGA. The V and J ends lost 1 base and 8 bases, in that order; junction bases with no gene match: 13. The CDR3 extends over 17 amino acids. CDR3 sequence: CASSLIGGGLAYGTQYF. The CDR3, as DNA: TGTGCCAGCAGCTTAATCGGTGGGGGACTAGCATATGGTACGCAGTATTTT.

The J gene is TRBJ2-1, the V gene TRBV27; D is perhaps TRBD2 (6 bases). The germline V and J ends were trimmed by 3 bases and 7 bases, with 13 bases remaining between them. The CDR3 is 14 amino acids. Germline values: CDR1 MNHEY, CDR2 SMNVEV (reference sequence). The CDR3 loop reads CASSFGPGGNEQFF. In nucleotides, the CDR3 is TGTGCCAGCAGTTTTGGACCCGGAGGGAATGAGCAGTTCTTC.

This rearrangement joins TRBV28 to TRBJ1-5; 7 bases are shared with TRBD1. CDR3 length: 14 amino acids. Per the germline V gene, CDR1 is MDHEN and CDR2 is SYDVKM. The junction had 7 bases not matched to a gene; V was cut back by 5 bases and J by 6 bases. The CDR3 nucleotides are TGTGCCAGCAGTAACGACAGGGAGGCTCAGCCCCAGCATTTT. The encoded protein is CASSNDREAQPQHF.

The chain uses TRBV5-5 and TRBJ1-6, with D possibly matching TRBD1 (5 bases). V was trimmed by 2 bases and J by 0 bases, leaving 15 bases between them. Germline V gene data show CDR1 as SGHKS and CDR2 as YYEKEE (reference sequence). The CDR3 covers 18 residues. The CDR3 DNA follows: TGTGCCAGCAGCTTACAGGCATTCCTCAACTCCTATAATTCACCCCTCCACTTT. It is translated as CASSLQAFLNSYNSPLHF.

V and J are TRBV7-9 and TRBJ1-1; a weak D match, TRBD1 (5 bases). CDR3 length equals 15 residues. The V end was cut by 3 bases, the J end by 1 base, with 12 bases between. Germline V gives CDR1 SEHNR, CDR2 FQNEAQ (reference sequence). The CDR3 is CASSFEDKTNTEAFF. CDR3 in DNA: TGTGCCAGCAGCTTCGAGGACAAGACGAACACTGAAGCTTTCTTT.

V usage is TRBV3-1 (or the pseudogene TRBV3-2) and J usage is TRBJ2-6, with 9 positions matching TRBD1. Trimming removed 2 bases from V and 2 bases from J; junction bases left unmatched: 7. Per the germline V gene, CDR1 is LGHDT and CDR2 is YNNKEL (reference sequence). The CDR3 is 18 residues long. The CDR3 spells CASSQTGTGYPGANVLTF. For the CDR3, the DNA is TGTGCCAGCAGCCAAACAGGGACAGGGTATCCTGGGGCCAACGTCCTGACTTTC.

This chain uses TRBV14 with TRBJ2-1; 13 positions match TRBD2. V dropped 4 bases and J dropped 9; count of bases not matched to a gene: 6. This CDR3 has 15 amino acids. Per germline, CDR1 SGHDN and CDR2 FVKESK. CDR3: CASSPGLAGSGEQFF. For the CDR3, the DNA is TGTGCCAGCAGCCCGGGACTAGCGGGATCCGGTGAGCAGTTCTTC.

This chain joins TRBV28 and TRBJ1-1, with 7 bases identical to TRBD1. The CDR3 spans 15 residues. Germline lookup yields CDR1 MDHEN and CDR2 SYDVKM. The V and J ends lost 5 bases and 0 bases, in that order; junction bases with no gene match: 6. CDR3 DNA: TGTGCCAGCAGTACGGGACAGATTCTGAACACTGAAGCTTTCTTT. Its protein product is CASSTGQILNTEAFF.

The V gene is TRBV4-2, the J gene TRBJ2-2, with D tentatively TRBD2 (5 bases). V lost 4 bases and J 1 base, leaving 13 bases between the germline ends. The length of the CDR3 is 16 residues. Germline CDR1 is LGHNA and CDR2 is YNFKEQ. In DNA, the CDR3 is TGTGCCAGCAGCCCCCGGGGAGCGGAGAACACCGGGGAGCTGTTTTTT. The encoded protein is CASSPRGAENTGELFF.

V usage is TRBV7-9 and J usage is TRBJ2-7, with 7 bases that match TRBD1. There are 15 residues in the CDR3. Trimming cost V 5 bases and J 5 bases; bases outside gene matches: 12. Germline CDR1 reads SEHNR; CDR2 reads FQNEAQ (reference sequence). The CDR3 nucleotides are TGTGCCAGCAGCCCTATGGACAGGTTGTCCCACGAGCAGTACTTC. This encodes CASSPMDRLSHEQYF.

This clone was detected once. The chain links TRBV7-6 to TRBJ2-3, with TRBD2 matching over 11 bases. Germline V gene data show CDR1 as SGHVS and CDR2 as FNYEAQ. This CDR3 has 17 residues. Unmatched junction bases numbered 8, after V lost 5 bases and J lost 1 base. CDR3 nucleotide sequence: TGTGCCAGCAGCCCATTGACTAGCGGGGAGCGCACAGATACGCAGTATTTT. Translating gives CASSPLTSGERTDTQYF.

The chain recombines TRBV12-3 or TRBV12-4 with TRBJ1-6; perhaps TRBD1 as D (6 bases). CDR3 length equals 12 residues. The germline V and J ends were trimmed by 1 base and 12 bases, with 7 bases remaining between them. The CDR3 protein is CASSLEDRPLHF. CDR3 sequence (DNA): TGTGCCAGCAGTTTAGAGGACAGACCCCTCCACTTT.

The chain combines TRBV28 with TRBJ1-4; 7 nucleotides match TRBD1. The length of the CDR3 is 13 residues. Losses at the gene ends were 4 bases for V and 8 bases for J; bases not matched to a gene: 4. Germline-derived CDR1 and CDR2 are MDHEN and SYDVKM. Here the CDR3 DNA reads TGTGCCAGCAGTTCCGGGACAGCCGAAAAACTGTTTTTT. This translates into CASSSGTAEKLFF.

The chain is built from TRBV4-3 and TRBJ1-1; TRBD1 agrees at 7 bases. The CDR3 totals 14 residues. Germline CDR1 reads LGHNA; CDR2 reads YSLEER. J lost 1 base, V lost 3 bases, and 2 bases had no gene match. The CDR3 loop reads CASSQDRSNTEAFF. CDR3 in DNA: TGCGCCAGCAGCCAGGACAGGTCGAACACTGAAGCTTTCTTT.

The chain combines TRBV28 with TRBJ2-1; D is possibly TRBD2 (5 bases). Per germline, CDR1 MDHEN and CDR2 SYDVKM. The CDR3 extends over 15 amino acids. Between the trimmed V and J ends, which lost 5 bases and 6 bases, there was a span of 17 bases. In DNA, the CDR3 is TGTGCCAGCAGTCCCCGTAGCGTGCGGCGCAATGAGCAGTTCTTC. This codes for CASSPRSVRRNEQFF.

This chain joins TRBV28 and TRBJ2-7; D perhaps matches TRBD1 (5 bases). V was shortened by 6 bases and J by 5 bases, with 8 bases between the two germline ends. This CDR3 comprises 11 residues. Per the germline V gene, CDR1 is MDHEN and CDR2 is SYDVKM. The CDR3 DNA reads TGTGCCAGCAGGGGGCTGGACGAGCAGTACTTC. Protein: CASRGLDEQYF.

Only one count was recorded for this clone. This sequence joins TRBV28 and TRBJ2-3; D perhaps matches TRBD1 (5 bases). Trimming shortened V by 7 bases and J by 4 bases, and 18 bases separated the two germline ends. CDR3 length: 15 amino acids. Per the germline V gene, CDR1 is MDHEN and CDR2 is SYDVKM. The CDR3 spells CASIPLTGGADTQYF. CDR3 DNA sequence: TGTGCCAGCATTCCCCTAACAGGTGGCGCAGATACGCAGTATTTT.

CDR3 region: CASSLPGQGLGYTF. DNA for the CDR3: TGTGCCAGCAGCTTGCCGGGACAGGGATTAGGCTACACCTTC. This chain joins TRBV7-2 and TRBJ1-2, with TRBD1 identical over 9 bases. The CDR3 loop spans 14 amino acids. The junction had 7 bases not matched to a gene; V was cut back by 3 bases and J by 8 bases. The germline V gene has CDR1 SGHTA and CDR2 FQGNSA.

The V call is TRBV21-1, the J call TRBJ2-7; TRBD1, the table's D call, lacks a check against the DNA. TRBV21-1 is a pseudogene segment. The CDR3 consists of 16 residues. The CDR3 loop is CASSKGVGQAIYEQYF. For the CDR3, the DNA is TGTGCCAGCAGCAAAGGGGTAGGACAGGCCATCTACGAGCAGTACTTC.

This chain uses TRBV6-1 with TRBJ2-3; 13 nucleotides align to TRBD2. Germline V gives CDR1 MNHNS, CDR2 SASEGT. V lost 3 bases and J lost 2; bases outside the gene matches: 2. This CDR3 is built from 16 residues. This CDR3 is CASSETSGGHTDTQYF. The CDR3 bases are TGTGCCAGCAGTGAGACTAGCGGGGGGCACACAGATACGCAGTATTTT.

J is TRBJ1-1 and V is TRBV7-8; a weak D match, TRBD1 (5 bases). The CDR3 contains 15 residues. The ends were cut back, 8 bases at V and 3 bases at J, with 19 bases in the middle. Germline CDR1 reads SGHVS; CDR2 reads FQNEAQ. This chain's CDR3 is CASHVSAGTYTEAFF. In DNA, the CDR3 is TGTGCCAGCCACGTGTCCGCGGGGACTTACACTGAAGCTTTCTTT. Complete variable domain (other parts from reference TRBV7-8 and TRBJ1-1): GAGVSQSPRYKVAKRGQDVALRCDPISGHVSLFWYQQALGQGPEFLTYFQNEAQLDKSGLPSDRFFAERPEGSVSTLKIQRTQQEDSAVYLCASHVSAGTYTEAFFGQGTRLTVV.

There are a few counts of this clone. The V call is TRBV27, the J call TRBJ1-1, with a tentative D call TRBD1 (5 bases). This CDR3 contains 11 residues. Germline V gene sequence: CDR1 MNHEY, CDR2 SMNVEV (reference sequence). Trimming stripped 8 bases from V and 3 bases from J, with 7 bases between. The CDR3 nucleotides read TGTGCCAGCGAGACAGACACTGAAGCTTTCTTT. This translates into CASETDTEAFF.

The CDR3 DNA follows: TGTGCCAGTAGTTCGGACATCTACAATGAGCAGTTCTTC. It is translated as CASSSDIYNEQFF. This chain links TRBV19 with TRBJ2-1, with a tentative D call TRBD1 (5 bases). The germline CDR1 and CDR2 sequences are LNHDA and SQIVND (reference sequence). The CDR3 runs 13 residues. The V end lost 5 bases, the J end lost 3 bases, and 8 bases lay between the germline ends.

This chain joins TRBV19 and TRBJ2-1, with 11 positions matching TRBD2. With V trimmed by 1 base and J by 3 bases, 2 bases remained unmatched. Per germline, CDR1 LNHDA and CDR2 SQIVND (reference sequence). The CDR3 loop spans 16 amino acids. CDR3 amino acids: CASSIGSGRVYNEQFF. The DNA for the CDR3 is TGTGCCAGTAGTATAGGTAGCGGGAGGGTCTACAATGAGCAGTTCTTC.

This clone occurred a few times. This chain joins TRBV10-2 and TRBJ2-2, with TRBD1 matching 9 bases. V was pared by 3 bases and J by 1 base, with 6 bases of the junction left unmatched. The CDR3 contains 17 residues. From germline, CDR1 is WSHSY and CDR2 SAAADI. The CDR3 DNA sequence: TGCGCCAGCAGTGACATCGGGACAGGGTGGAACACCGGGGAGCTGTTTTTT. Translation: CASSDIGTGWNTGELFF.